There are a few counts of the clone carrying this T cell receptor beta chain. Antigen specificity is unknown. The sample is drawn from a study of T-cell memory formation after mild COVID-19. Study summary: TCR clusters were mostly confined to one donor each. Study-wide findings and caveats: Contracting CD4+ clones were located mainly in CM and EM, and CD8+ clones in EMRA. CD4/CD8 balance characterized clones contracting day 15 to 85, and CD4+ skew characterized later expanders.

CDR1 and CDR2 (germline): MNHNS, SASEGT. This CDR3 comprises 17 residues. V lost 10 bases, J lost 5 bases, and 18 bases stayed unmatched. The authors produced TCR alpha and TCR beta cDNA libraries with sample barcodes and UMIs by 5'RACE using constant-segment primers. TCRdb reprocessed the 5' RACE reads with MiXCR, giving one entry per CDR3 protein. Of roughly 620,000 distinct CDR3 sequences detected, approximately 18% appear once; the ten largest clones hold around 12%. The sequence was collected from an adult woman who had mild COVID-19 (a few samples of this study predate the infection). Cell type and time point are not known. The chain joins TRBV6-1 to TRBJ2-3, with 10 bases that match TRBD1. The sample comprised PBMCs or a T cell subset sorted from them (not recorded which). This CDR3 is CAILPTPGTGEQDTQYF. CDR3 bases: TGTGCCATCCTCCCCACCCCCGGGACAGGGGAACAAGATACGCAGTATTTT.